The clone carrying this T cell receptor beta chain was seen just once. The V and J ends lost 2 bases and 12 bases respectively, with 8 bases between them. The CDR3 has 11 amino acids. Germline V gene lookup returns CDR1 MNHEY and CDR2 SVGAGI. These data originate in a study of blood T cell repertoires in COVID-19. This table comes from immunoSEQ multiplex PCR, and its TCRdb copy is limited to in-frame clones, with some not included. In the table there are around 280,000 clones, around 90% of which are singletons. Input material: peripheral blood. The clonotype originates from a woman in her fifties or sixties who had recovered from COVID-19. V is TRBV6-5 and J is TRBJ2-1; D is unresolved. For the CDR3, the DNA is TGTGCCAGCAGTTACGAGACTCGGCAGTTCTTC. Amino acid sequence: CASSYETRQFF.